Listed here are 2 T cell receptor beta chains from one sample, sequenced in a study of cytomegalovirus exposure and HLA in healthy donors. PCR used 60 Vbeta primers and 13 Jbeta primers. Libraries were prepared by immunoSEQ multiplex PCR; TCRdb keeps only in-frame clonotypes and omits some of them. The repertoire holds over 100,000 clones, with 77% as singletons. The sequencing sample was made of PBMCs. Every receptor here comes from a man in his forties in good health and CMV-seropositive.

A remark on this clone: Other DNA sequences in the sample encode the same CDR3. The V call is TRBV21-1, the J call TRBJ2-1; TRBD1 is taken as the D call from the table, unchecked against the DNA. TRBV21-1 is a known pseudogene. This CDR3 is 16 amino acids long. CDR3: CASRTYGTGKNNEQFF. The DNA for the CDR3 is TGTGCCAGCAGGACCTACGGGACAGGGAAAAACAATGAGCAGTTCTTC.

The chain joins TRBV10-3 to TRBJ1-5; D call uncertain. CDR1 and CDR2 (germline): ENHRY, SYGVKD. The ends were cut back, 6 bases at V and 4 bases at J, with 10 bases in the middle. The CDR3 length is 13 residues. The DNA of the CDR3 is TGTGCCATCAGATCGACGGAGAATCAGCCCCAGCATTTT. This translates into CAIRSTENQPQHF.